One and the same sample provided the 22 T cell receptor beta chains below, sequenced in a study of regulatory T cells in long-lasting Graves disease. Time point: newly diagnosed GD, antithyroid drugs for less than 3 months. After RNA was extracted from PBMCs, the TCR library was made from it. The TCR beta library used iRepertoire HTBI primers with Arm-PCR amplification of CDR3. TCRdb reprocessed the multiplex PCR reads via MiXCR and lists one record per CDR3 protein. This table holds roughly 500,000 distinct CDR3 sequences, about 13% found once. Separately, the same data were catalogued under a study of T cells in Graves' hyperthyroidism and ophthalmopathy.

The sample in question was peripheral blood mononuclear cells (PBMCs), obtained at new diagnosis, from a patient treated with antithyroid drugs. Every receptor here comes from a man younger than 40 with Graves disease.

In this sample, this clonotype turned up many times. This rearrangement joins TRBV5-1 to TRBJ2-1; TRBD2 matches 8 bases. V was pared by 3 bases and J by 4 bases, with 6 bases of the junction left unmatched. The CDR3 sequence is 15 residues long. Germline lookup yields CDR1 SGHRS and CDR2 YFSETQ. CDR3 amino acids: CASSSRGEDYNEQFF. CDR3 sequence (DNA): TGCGCCAGCAGCTCGCGGGGGGAGGATTACAATGAGCAGTTCTTC.

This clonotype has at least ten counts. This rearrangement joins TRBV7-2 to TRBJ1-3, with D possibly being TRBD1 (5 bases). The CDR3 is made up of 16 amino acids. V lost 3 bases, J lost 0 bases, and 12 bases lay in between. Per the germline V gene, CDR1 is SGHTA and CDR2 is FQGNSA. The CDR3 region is CASSLAPGGSGNTIYF. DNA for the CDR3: TGTGCCAGCAGCTTGGCGCCTGGGGGCTCTGGAAACACCATATATTTT.

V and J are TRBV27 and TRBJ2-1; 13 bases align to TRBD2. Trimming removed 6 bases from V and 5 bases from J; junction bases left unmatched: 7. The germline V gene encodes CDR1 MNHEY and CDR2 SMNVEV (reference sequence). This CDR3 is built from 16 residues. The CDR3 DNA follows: TGTGCCAGCAGCTATAGGACTAGCGGGAGACACAATGAGCAGTTCTTC. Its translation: CASSYRTSGRHNEQFF.

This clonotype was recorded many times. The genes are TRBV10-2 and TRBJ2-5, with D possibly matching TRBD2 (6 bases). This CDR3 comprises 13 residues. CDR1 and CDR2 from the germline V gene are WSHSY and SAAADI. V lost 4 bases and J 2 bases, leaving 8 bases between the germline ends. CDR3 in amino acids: CASSGGVQETQYF. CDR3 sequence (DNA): TGCGCCAGCAGTGGGGGGGTGCAAGAGACCCAGTACTTC.

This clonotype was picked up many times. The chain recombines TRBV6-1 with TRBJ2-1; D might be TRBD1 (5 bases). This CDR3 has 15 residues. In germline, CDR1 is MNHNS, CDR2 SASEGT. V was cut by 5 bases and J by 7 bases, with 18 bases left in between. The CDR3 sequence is CASSTRPGAWNEQFF. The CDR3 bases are TGTGCCAGCAGTACCCGACCTGGGGCCTGGAATGAGCAGTTCTTC.

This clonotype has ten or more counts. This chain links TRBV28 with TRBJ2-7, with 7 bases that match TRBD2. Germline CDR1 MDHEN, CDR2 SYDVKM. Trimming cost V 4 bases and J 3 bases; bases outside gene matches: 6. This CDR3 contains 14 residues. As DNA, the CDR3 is TGTGCCAGCAGTTCGACGACTAGCTTCTACGAGCAGTACTTC. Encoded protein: CASSSTTSFYEQYF.

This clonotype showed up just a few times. The CDR3 DNA reads TGTGCCATCAAGGGCAGGGGGCAAGCGGGAGGGGAAGAGACCCAGTACTTC. Amino acid sequence: CAIKGRGQAGGEETQYF. J is TRBJ2-5 and V is TRBV10-3; 10 bases agree with TRBD2. Germline CDR1 reads ENHRY; CDR2 reads SYGVKD. Trimming at V came to 7 bases and at J to 3 bases, leaving 14 bases not matched to a gene. The CDR3 runs to 17 residues.

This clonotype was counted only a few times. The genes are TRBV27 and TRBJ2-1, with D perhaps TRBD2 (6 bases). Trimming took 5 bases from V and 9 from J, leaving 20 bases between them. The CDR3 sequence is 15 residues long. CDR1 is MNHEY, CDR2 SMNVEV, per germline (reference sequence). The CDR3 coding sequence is TGTGCCAGCAGTGCCCTTTACGGGACTCTGGGTGAGCAGTTCTTC. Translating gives CASSALYGTLGEQFF.

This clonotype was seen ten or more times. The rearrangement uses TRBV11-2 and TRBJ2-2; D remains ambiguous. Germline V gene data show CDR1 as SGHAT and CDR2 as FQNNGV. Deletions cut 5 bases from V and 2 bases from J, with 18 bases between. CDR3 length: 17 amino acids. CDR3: CASSQPVFPSNTGELFF. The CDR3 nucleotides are TGTGCCAGCAGCCAACCGGTGTTCCCCAGCAACACCGGGGAGCTGTTTTTT. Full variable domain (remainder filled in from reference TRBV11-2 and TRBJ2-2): EAGVAQSPRYKIIEKRQSVAFWCNPISGHATLYWYQQILGQGPKLLIQFQNNGVVDDSQLPKDRFSAERLKGVDSTLKIQPAKLEDSAVYLCASSQPVFPSNTGELFFGEGSRLTVL.

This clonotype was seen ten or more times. CDR3 protein: CASSYSGWTGDATNEKLFF. CDR3 in DNA: TGTGCCAGCAGTTACAGTGGATGGACAGGGGATGCAACTAATGAAAAACTGTTTTTT. This chain joins TRBV6-5 and TRBJ1-4; 9 nucleotides line up with TRBD1. CDR3 length: 19 residues. V lost 2 bases to trimming and J lost 0 bases; unmatched junction nucleotides: 10. The germline CDR1 and CDR2 sequences are MNHEY and SVGAGI.

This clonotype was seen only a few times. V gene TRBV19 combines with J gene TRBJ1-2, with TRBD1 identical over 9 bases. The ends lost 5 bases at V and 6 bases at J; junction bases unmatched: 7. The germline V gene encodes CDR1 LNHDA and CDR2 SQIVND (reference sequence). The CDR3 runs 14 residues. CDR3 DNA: TGTGCCAGTAGTTTACAGGGGGCGTTTGATGGCTACACCTTC. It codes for CASSLQGAFDGYTF.

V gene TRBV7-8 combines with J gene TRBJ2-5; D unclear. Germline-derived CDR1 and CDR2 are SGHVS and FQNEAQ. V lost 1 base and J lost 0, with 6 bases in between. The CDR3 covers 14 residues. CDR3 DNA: TGTGCCAGCAGCTTAGAACCAGACCAAGAGACCCAGTACTTC. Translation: CASSLEPDQETQYF.

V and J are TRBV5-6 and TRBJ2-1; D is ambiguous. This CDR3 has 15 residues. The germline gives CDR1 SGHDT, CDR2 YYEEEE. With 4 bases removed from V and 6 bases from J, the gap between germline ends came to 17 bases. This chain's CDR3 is CASSRGWPLSNEQFF. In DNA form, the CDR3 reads TGTGCCAGCAGCCGCGGCTGGCCCCTTAGCAATGAGCAGTTCTTC.

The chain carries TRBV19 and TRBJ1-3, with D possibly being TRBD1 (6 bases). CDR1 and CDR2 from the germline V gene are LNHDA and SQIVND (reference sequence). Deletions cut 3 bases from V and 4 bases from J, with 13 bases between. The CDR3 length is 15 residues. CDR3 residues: CASSIHRASGNTIYF. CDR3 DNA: TGTGCCAGTAGTATTCACAGGGCCTCCGGAAACACCATATATTTT.

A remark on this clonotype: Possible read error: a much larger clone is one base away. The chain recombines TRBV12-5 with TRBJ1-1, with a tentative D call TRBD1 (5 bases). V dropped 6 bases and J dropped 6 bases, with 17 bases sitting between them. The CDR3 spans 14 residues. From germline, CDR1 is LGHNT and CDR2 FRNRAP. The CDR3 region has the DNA TGTGCTAGTGGCGTAACATGGGGCAAGGCTGAAGCTTTCTTT. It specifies CASGVTWGKAEAFF.

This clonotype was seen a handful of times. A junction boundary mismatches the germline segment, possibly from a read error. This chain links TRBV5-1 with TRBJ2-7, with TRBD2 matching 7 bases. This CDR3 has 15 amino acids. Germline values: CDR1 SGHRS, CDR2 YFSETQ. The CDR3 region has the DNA TGCGCCAGCAAGGCTATGGGCGGGAGTTCCTACGAGCAGCACTTC. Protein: CASKAMGGSSYEQHF.

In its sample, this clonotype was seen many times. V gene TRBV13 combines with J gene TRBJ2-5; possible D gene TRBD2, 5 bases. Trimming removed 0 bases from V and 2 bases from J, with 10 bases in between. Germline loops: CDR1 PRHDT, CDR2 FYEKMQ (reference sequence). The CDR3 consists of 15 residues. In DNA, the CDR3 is TGTGCCAGCAGCTTAGGCTGGGGAGCTCAAGAGACCCAGTACTTC. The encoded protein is CASSLGWGAQETQYF.

DNA of the CDR3: TGTGCCAGCAGGACACCGCAGGGACGGAATGAGCAGTTCTTC. Translated, it gives CASRTPQGRNEQFF. The chain combines TRBV27 with TRBJ2-1; the D gene could be TRBD1 or TRBD2 (5 bases each). With 6 bases removed from V and 7 bases from J, the gap between germline ends came to 16 bases. Germline loops: CDR1 MNHEY, CDR2 SMNVEV (reference sequence). CDR3 length: 14 residues.

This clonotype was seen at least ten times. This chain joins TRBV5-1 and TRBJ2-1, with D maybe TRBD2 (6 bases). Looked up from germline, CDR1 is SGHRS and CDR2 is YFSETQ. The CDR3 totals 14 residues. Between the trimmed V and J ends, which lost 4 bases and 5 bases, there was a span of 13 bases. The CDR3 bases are TGCGCCAGCAGCCCTTGGAGGGGACACAATGAGCAGTTCTTC. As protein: CASSPWRGHNEQFF.

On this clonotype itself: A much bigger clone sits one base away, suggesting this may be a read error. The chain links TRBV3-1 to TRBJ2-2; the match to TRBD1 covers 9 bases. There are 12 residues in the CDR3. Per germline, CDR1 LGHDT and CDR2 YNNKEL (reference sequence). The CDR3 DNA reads TGTGCCAGCAGACAGGGGGCCGGGGAGCCGTTTTTT. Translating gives CASRQGAGEPFF. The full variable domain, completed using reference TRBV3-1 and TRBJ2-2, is DTAVSQTPKYLVTQMGNDKSIKCEQNLGHDTMYWYKQDSKKFLKIMFSYNNKELIINETVPNRFSPKSPDKAHLNLHINSLELGDSAVYFCASRQGAGEPFFGEGSRLTVL.

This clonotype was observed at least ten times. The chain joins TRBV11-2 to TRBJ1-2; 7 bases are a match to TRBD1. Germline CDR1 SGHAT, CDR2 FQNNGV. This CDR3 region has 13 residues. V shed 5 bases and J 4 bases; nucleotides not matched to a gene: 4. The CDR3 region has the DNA TGTGCCAGCAGCCTGGACAGGACCTATGGCTACACCTTC. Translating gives CASSLDRTYGYTF.

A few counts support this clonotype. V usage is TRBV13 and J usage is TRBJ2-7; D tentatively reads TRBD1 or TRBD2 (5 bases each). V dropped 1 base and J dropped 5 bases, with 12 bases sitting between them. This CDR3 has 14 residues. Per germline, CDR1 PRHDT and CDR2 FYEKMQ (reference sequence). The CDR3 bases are TGTGCCAGCAGCTTAGTGGGACGTCAGGACGAGCAGTACTTC. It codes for CASSLVGRQDEQYF. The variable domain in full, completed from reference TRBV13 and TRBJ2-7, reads AAGVIQSPRHLIKEKRETATLKCYPIPRHDTVYWYQQGPGQDPQFLISFYEKMQSDKGSIPDRFSAQQFSDYHSELNMSSLELGDSALYFCASSLVGRQDEQYFGPGTRLTVT.